One and the same sample provided the 17 T cell receptor beta chains below, sequenced in a study of identical twins. MiXCR was run by TCRdb on the 5' RACE reads, yielding one entry per CDR3 protein. The sample lists some 210,000 distinct CDR3 sequences, more than 15% occurring once. This sample also belongs to another study, concerning T cells expressing NK-cell markers.

Sequencing input: CD8+ T cells sorted from blood. These receptors all come from a woman aged 18-29 years in good health.

V gene TRBV12-3 or TRBV12-4 combines with J gene TRBJ2-1; 10 bases line up with TRBD2. After removal of 7 bases from V and 10 bases from J, the junction contained 10 bases not matched to a gene. The CDR3 has 14 amino acids. CDR3 DNA: TGTGCCAGCAATCCAGCGGGAGGGGGACGGGAGCAGTTCTTC. Protein product: CASNPAGGGREQFF.

The table lists this clonotype with a few counts. This chain connects TRBV11-2 to TRBJ2-3; D gene uncertain. This CDR3 has 12 amino acids. The germline V gene has CDR1 SGHAT and CDR2 FQNNGV. The V gene lost 5 bases and the J gene lost 13 bases, with 16 bases spanning the gap. The CDR3 loop reads CASSPHTGIEYF. The CDR3 DNA is TGTGCCAGCAGCCCGCACACCGGTATAGAGTATTTT.

The V and J genes are TRBV20-1 and TRBJ2-7, with D perhaps matching TRBD1 or TRBD2 (5 bases each). Germline CDR1 and CDR2: DFQATT and SNEGSKA (reference sequence). V dropped 0 bases and J dropped 6 bases, with 21 bases sitting between them. The CDR3 extends over 16 amino acids. CDR3 residues: CSARDSRELVTGEQYF. The CDR3 DNA is TGCAGTGCTAGAGATAGTCGGGAACTAGTAACAGGCGAGCAGTACTTC.

This clonotype was recorded at least ten times. This sequence joins TRBV4-2 and TRBJ1-5, with 8 bases aligning to TRBD1. Per germline, CDR1 LGHNA and CDR2 YNFKEQ. The CDR3 spans 15 residues. V was clipped by 0 bases and J by 7 bases; unmatched bases: 5. CDR3 in amino acids: CASSQEGQGGQPQHF. CDR3 sequence (DNA): TGTGCCAGCAGCCAAGAAGGACAGGGCGGACAGCCCCAGCATTTT.

The chain couples TRBV9 to TRBJ2-1; D remains ambiguous. Trimming took off 2 bases at V and 2 bases at J, with 8 bases between the two ends. The CDR3 loop spans 14 amino acids. Germline V gene lookup returns CDR1 SGDLS and CDR2 YYNGEE. The CDR3 here is CASSVESAYNEQFF. Here the CDR3 DNA reads TGTGCCAGCAGCGTCGAGAGCGCCTACAATGAGCAGTTCTTC.

This clonotype was seen more than once but under ten times. The V and J genes are TRBV12-3 or TRBV12-4 and TRBJ2-6; D could derive from TRBD1 or TRBD2 (5 bases each). V was shortened by 7 bases and J by 3 bases, with 16 bases between the two germline ends. The CDR3 runs 16 residues. In DNA, the CDR3 is TGTGCCAGCACCAGGGAGAGGGTAATTGGGGCCAACGTCCTGACTTTC. It codes for CASTRERVIGANVLTF.

In this sample, this clonotype turned up a few times. The chain uses TRBV6-2 or TRBV6-3 and TRBJ2-1, with D unresolved. Trimming took off 6 bases at V and 0 bases at J, with 18 bases between the two ends. Germline lookup yields CDR1 MNHEY and CDR2 SVGEGT. There are 17 residues in the CDR3. CDR3 sequence: CASSPVGVESSYNEQFF. For the CDR3, the DNA is TGTGCCAGCAGCCCGGTGGGCGTGGAGAGCTCCTACAATGAGCAGTTCTTC.

This clonotype was seen a few times. The gene calls are TRBV9 and TRBJ2-1, with TRBD2 identical over 9 bases. The V gene end was trimmed by 0 bases and the J gene end by 6 bases; junction bases not matched to a gene: 7. Per the germline V gene, CDR1 is SGDLS and CDR2 is YYNGEE. The CDR3 is 16 residues long. This CDR3 reads CASSVVSSGTTNEQFF. The DNA for the CDR3 is TGTGCCAGCAGCGTAGTCTCTAGCGGGACTACCAATGAGCAGTTCTTC.

This clonotype was found a few times. The chain has TRBV11-2 and TRBJ2-1; D not certain. The V and J ends lost 1 base and 0 bases respectively, with 10 bases between them. This CDR3 has 16 amino acids. The V gene's germline CDR1 is SGHAT and CDR2 FQNNGV. The CDR3 is CASSLVSRSSYNEQFF. The CDR3 DNA follows: TGTGCCAGCAGCTTAGTTTCCAGGAGCTCCTACAATGAGCAGTTCTTC.

Many counts were recorded for this clonotype. The V call is TRBV6-5, the J call TRBJ2-1; TRBD1 aligns across 7 bases. Germline V gene sequence: CDR1 MNHEY, CDR2 SVGAGI. The J segment lost 2 bases and the V segment lost 2 bases, leaving 3 bases of the junction unmatched. This CDR3 region has 15 residues. Here the CDR3 reads CASSYQGDAYNEQFF. The CDR3, as DNA: TGTGCCAGCAGTTACCAGGGGGACGCCTACAATGAGCAGTTCTTC.

The chain is built from TRBV9 and TRBJ1-4; 8 nucleotides match TRBD1. CDR1 is SGDLS, CDR2 YYNGEE, per germline. V was pared by 4 bases and J by 4 bases, with 6 bases of the junction left unmatched. This CDR3 has 15 amino acids. CDR3 residues: CASSTQGAGNEKLFF. CDR3 coding DNA: TGTGCCAGCAGCACTCAGGGGGCAGGTAATGAAAAACTGTTTTTT.

This chain joins TRBV5-1 and TRBJ2-1; 7 bases are shared with TRBD2. CDR3 length equals 14 residues. CDR1 and CDR2 (germline): SGHRS, YFSETQ. The V segment lost 5 bases and the J segment 8 bases; nucleotides outside the gene matches: 10. The CDR3 bases are TGCGCCAGCAGTCAGCGGGGAGTGGTCGATGAGCAGTTCTTC. Translating it yields CASSQRGVVDEQFF.

The gene calls are TRBV27 and TRBJ2-3; TRBD2 aligns across 8 bases. V dropped 6 bases and J dropped 2; count of bases not matched to a gene: 7. Germline loops: CDR1 MNHEY, CDR2 SMNVEV (reference sequence). This CDR3 is 15 amino acids long. Here the CDR3 reads CASRVRGGPTDTQYF. DNA for the CDR3: TGTGCCAGCAGAGTACGGGGGGGGCCCACAGATACGCAGTATTTT.

This chain connects TRBV7-6 to TRBJ2-1; 11 bases are a match to TRBD2. CDR3 length equals 15 residues. V gave up 0 bases and J gave up 10 bases; unmatched junction bases: 5. CDR1 and CDR2 (germline): SGHVS, FNYEAQ. CDR3 coding DNA: TGTGCCAGCAGCTTAGCCGCCGGGACTAGCGGCGAGCAGTTCTTC. This gives the protein CASSLAAGTSGEQFF.

This clonotype has just a few counts. This chain uses TRBV5-6 with TRBJ1-1, with D uncertain. The CDR3 contains 12 residues. V gave up 2 bases and J gave up 5 bases, with 7 bases separating them. CDR1 SGHDT and CDR2 YYEEEE come from the germline V gene. The CDR3 is CASSFAGTEAFF. In nucleotides, the CDR3 is TGTGCCAGCAGCTTCGCGGGAACTGAAGCTTTCTTT. The entire variable domain, with the rest obtained from reference TRBV5-6 and TRBJ1-1, is as follows: DAGVTQSPTHLIKTRGQQVTLRCSPKSGHDTVSWYQQALGQGPQFIFQYYEEEERQRGNFPDRFSGHQFPNYSSELNVNALLLGDSALYLCASSFAGTEAFFGQGTRLTVV.

This chain uses TRBV7-9 with TRBJ2-2; 10 bases line up with TRBD1. This CDR3 comprises 16 residues. Unmatched junction bases numbered 9, after V lost 5 bases and J lost 6 bases. Germline-derived CDR1 and CDR2 are SEHNR and FQNEAQ (reference sequence). The DNA for the CDR3 is TGTGCCAGCAGCCGTGGGGACAGGGGAAGGTCCGGGGAGCTGTTTTTT. Its translation is CASSRGDRGRSGELFF.

This clonotype came up a few times. V gene TRBV14 combines with J gene TRBJ2-7; 8 bases are a match to TRBD1. The CDR3 covers 17 residues. CDR1 and CDR2 from the germline V gene are SGHDN and FVKESK. The V segment lost 0 bases and the J segment 5 bases; nucleotides outside the gene matches: 12. CDR3 sequence reads: CASSQDPRTGINDEQYF. CDR3 DNA sequence: TGTGCCAGCAGCCAAGACCCTAGGACAGGGATAAACGACGAGCAGTACTTC.